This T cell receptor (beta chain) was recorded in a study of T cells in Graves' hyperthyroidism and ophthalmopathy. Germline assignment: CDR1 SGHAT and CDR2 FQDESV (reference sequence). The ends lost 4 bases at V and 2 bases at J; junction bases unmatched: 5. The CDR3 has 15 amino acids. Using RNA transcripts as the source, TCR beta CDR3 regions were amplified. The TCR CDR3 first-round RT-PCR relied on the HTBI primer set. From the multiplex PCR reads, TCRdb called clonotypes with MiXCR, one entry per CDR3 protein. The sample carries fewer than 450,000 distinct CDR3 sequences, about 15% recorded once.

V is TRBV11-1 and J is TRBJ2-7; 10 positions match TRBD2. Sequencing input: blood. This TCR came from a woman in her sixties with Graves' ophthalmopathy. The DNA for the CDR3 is TGTGCCAGCAGCTCGTGGACTAGCGGAGCCTACGAGCAGTACTTC. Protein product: CASSSWTSGAYEQYF.